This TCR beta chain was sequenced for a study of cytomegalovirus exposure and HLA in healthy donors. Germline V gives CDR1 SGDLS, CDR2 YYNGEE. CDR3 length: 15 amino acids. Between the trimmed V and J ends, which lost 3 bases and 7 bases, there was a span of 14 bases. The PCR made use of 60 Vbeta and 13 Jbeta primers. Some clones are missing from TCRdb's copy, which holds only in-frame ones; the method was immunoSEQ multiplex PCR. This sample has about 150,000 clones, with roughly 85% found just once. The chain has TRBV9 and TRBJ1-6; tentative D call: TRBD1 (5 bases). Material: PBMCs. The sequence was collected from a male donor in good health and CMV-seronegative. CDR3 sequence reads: CASSATGDPNSPLHF. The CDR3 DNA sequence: TGTGCCAGCAGCGCTACAGGAGACCCAAATTCACCCCTCCACTTT.